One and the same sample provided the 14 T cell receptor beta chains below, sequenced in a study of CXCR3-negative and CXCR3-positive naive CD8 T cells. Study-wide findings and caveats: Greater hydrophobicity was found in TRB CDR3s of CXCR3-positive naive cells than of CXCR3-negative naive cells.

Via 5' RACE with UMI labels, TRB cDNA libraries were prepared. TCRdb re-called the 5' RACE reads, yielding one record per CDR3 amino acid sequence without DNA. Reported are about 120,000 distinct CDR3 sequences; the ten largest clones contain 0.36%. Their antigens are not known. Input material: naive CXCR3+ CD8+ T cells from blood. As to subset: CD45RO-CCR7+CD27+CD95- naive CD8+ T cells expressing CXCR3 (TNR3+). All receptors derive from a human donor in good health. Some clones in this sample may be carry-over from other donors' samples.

CDR3 sequence: CAISSLASGGRTDTQYF. The rearrangement links TRBV10-3 to TRBJ2-3; TCRdb picks TRBD2, but there is no DNA to check that call. CDR3 length: 17 amino acids. Germline CDR1 and CDR2: ENHRY and SYGVKD.

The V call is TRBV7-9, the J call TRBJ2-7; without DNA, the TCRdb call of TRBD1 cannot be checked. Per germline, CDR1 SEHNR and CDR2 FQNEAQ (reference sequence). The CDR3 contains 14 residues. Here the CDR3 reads CTSSSITGAYEQYF.

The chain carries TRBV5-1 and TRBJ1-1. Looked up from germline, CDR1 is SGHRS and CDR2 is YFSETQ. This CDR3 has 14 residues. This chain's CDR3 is CASSLDGTNTEAFF.

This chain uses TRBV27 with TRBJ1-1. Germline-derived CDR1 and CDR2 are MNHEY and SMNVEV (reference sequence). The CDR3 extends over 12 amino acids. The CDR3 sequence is CASRGPNTEAFF.

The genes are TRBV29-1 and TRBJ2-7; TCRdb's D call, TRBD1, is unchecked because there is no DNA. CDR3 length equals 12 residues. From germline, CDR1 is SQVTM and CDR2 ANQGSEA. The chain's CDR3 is CSVQGSDPEQYF.

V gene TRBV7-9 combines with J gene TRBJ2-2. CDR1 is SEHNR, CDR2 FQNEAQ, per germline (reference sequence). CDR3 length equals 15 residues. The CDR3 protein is CASSLVRSSTGELFF. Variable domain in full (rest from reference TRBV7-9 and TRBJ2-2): DTGVSQNPRHKITKRGQNVTFRCDPISEHNRLYWYRQTLGQGPEFLTYFQNEAQLEKSRLLSDRFSAERPKGSFSTLEIQRTEQGDSAMYLCASSLVRSSTGELFFGEGSRLTVL.

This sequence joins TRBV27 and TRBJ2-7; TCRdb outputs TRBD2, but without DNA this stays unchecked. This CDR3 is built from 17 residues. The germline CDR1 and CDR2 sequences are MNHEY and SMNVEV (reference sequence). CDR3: CASSFWASGQGGYEQYF.

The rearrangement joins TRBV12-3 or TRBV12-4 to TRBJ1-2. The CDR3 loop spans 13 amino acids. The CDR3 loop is CASSFGVFYGYTF.

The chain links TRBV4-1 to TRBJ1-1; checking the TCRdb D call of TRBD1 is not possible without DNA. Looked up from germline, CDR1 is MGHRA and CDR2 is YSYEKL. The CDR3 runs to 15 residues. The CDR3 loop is CASSYMGQGGTEAFF.

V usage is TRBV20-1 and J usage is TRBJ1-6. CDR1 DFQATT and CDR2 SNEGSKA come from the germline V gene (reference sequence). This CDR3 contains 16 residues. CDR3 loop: CSARDEGRSLNSPLHF.

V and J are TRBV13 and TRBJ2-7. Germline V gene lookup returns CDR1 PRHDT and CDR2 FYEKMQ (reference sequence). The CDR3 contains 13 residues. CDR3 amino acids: CASSEDRTTEQYF.

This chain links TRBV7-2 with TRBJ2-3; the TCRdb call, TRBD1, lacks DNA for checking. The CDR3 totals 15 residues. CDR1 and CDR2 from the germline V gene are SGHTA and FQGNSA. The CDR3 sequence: CASSLGRGLMDTQYF.

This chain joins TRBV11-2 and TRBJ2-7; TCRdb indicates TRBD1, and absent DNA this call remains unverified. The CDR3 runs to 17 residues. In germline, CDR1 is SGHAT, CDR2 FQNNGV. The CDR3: CASSLVGGRGLDYEQYF.

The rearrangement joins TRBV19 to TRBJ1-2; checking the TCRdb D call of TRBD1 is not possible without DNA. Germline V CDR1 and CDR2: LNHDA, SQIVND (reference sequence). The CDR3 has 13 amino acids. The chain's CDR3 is CASSINRNYGYTF.